One sample yielded the 8 T cell receptor beta chains listed below, sequenced in a study of shared clonotypes between healthy human individuals. The repertoire was sequenced with immunoSEQ multiplex PCR; TCRdb's copy has only in-frame clones and lacks some. The repertoire consists of about 2.3 million clones, with 80% to 95% occurring once and the leading ten covering 0.35% to 0.45%. The sequenced material came from naive CD4+ T cells from PBMCs. Noted subset: CD45RA+ positively selected. These receptors came from a young man in good health. Some clones in this sample may be carry-over from other donors' samples.

The V and J genes are TRBV2 and TRBJ2-1; 7 bases are shared with TRBD2. Per germline, CDR1 SNHLY and CDR2 FYNNEI. V dropped 1 base and J dropped 4; count of bases not matched to a gene: 4. CDR3 size: 15 residues. As DNA, the CDR3 is TGTGCCAGCAGTGAAGGAGGGAGGGTTTACAATGAGCAGTTCTTC. Amino acids: CASSEGGRVYNEQFF.

The rearrangement joins TRBV23-1 to TRBJ1-5; perhaps TRBD1 as D (6 bases). TRBV23-1 belongs to the ORF category, with a function that is uncertain. CDR3 size: 18 residues. The V gene lost 6 bases and the J gene lost 3 bases, with 24 bases spanning the gap. CDR3 protein: CASRRLSRRGRSNQPQHF. DNA of the CDR3: TGCGCCAGCAGACGCTTAAGTAGACGGGGGCGATCCAATCAGCCCCAGCATTTT.

With respect to this clone: This same CDR3 is encoded by further DNA sequences in the sample. The gene calls are TRBV6-5 and TRBJ1-1, with D maybe TRBD1 (5 bases). The CDR3 runs to 13 residues. Between the trimmed V and J ends, which lost 7 bases and 1 base, there was a span of 10 bases. Germline CDR1 is MNHEY and CDR2 is SVGAGI. CDR3 loop: CASTLGQNTEAFF. CDR3 sequence (DNA): TGTGCCAGCACCCTCGGACAGAACACTGAAGCTTTCTTT.

The rearrangement uses TRBV7-3 and TRBJ2-2, with D tentatively TRBD1 (5 bases). CDR1 and CDR2 from the germline V gene are SGHTA and FQGTGA. The V and J ends lost 5 bases and 3 bases respectively, with 10 bases between them. This CDR3 is built from 14 residues. The CDR3 nucleotides are TGTGCCAGCAGCGCTGACAGCTACACCGGGGAGCTGTTTTTT. Residues: CASSADSYTGELFF.

The chain links TRBV7-9 to TRBJ1-4; tentative D call: TRBD1 (5 bases). The germline V and J ends were trimmed by 1 base and 7 bases, with 16 bases remaining between them. Looked up from germline, CDR1 is SEHNR and CDR2 is FQNEAQ (reference sequence). This CDR3 is 16 amino acids long. CDR3 sequence: CASSLESWQGSEKLFF. In DNA form, the CDR3 reads TGTGCCAGCAGCTTAGAGAGTTGGCAGGGCAGTGAAAAACTGTTTTTT.

J is TRBJ2-4 and V is TRBV9, with 11 positions matching TRBD1. The CDR3 spans 14 residues. Germline loops: CDR1 SGDLS, CDR2 YYNGEE. V lost 4 bases and J lost 15; bases outside the gene matches: 12. The CDR3 nucleotides read TGTGCCAGCAGCCCCCGGACAGGGGGCGATATATTGTACTTC. Translating it yields CASSPRTGGDILYF.

The chain employs TRBV7-9 and TRBJ1-2; D ambiguous. Germline CDR1 is SEHNR and CDR2 is FQNEAQ (reference sequence). V lost 3 bases and J 5 bases, leaving 16 bases between the germline ends. The CDR3 has 15 residues. In DNA form, the CDR3 reads TGTGCCAGCAGCTTTATGGCAGGCACTGGATATGGCTACACCTTC. This codes for CASSFMAGTGYGYTF.

This clone was seen just once. The J gene is TRBJ1-3, the V gene TRBV19; D perhaps matches TRBD1 (6 bases). The CDR3 totals 15 residues. V shed 6 bases and J shed 4 bases, with 16 bases lying between them. Per the germline V gene, CDR1 is LNHDA and CDR2 is SQIVND (reference sequence). This CDR3 reads CASSKYRVPGNTIYF. CDR3 in DNA: TGTGCCAGTAGCAAATACAGGGTGCCCGGAAACACCATATATTTT.